The 22 T cell receptor beta chains listed next were all sequenced from one sample in a study of cytomegalovirus exposure and HLA in healthy donors. PCR amplification relied on 60 Vbeta primers (plus 13 Jbeta primers). The data were produced by immunoSEQ multiplex PCR, yet TCRdb's version contains in-frame clones alone and is incomplete. The sample contains about 140,000 clones, approximately 82% of which appear only once. The sequencing input was PBMCs. These receptors originate from a woman aged 60-75 years in good health and CMV-seropositive.

V is TRBV18 and J is TRBJ1-1, with a weak D call TRBD1 (5 bases). Germline CDR1 reads KGHSH; CDR2 reads LQKENI. The germline V and J ends were trimmed by 6 bases and 5 bases, with 10 bases remaining between them. This CDR3 spans 12 amino acids. This chain's CDR3 is CASSPQGTEAFF. CDR3 bases: TGTGCCAGCTCCCCGCAGGGTACTGAAGCTTTCTTT.

The table lists this clone with a few counts. The chain has TRBV4-1 and TRBJ1-2, with D perhaps matching TRBD1 (6 bases). Germline-derived CDR1 and CDR2 are MGHRA and YSYEKL. The CDR3 length is 16 residues. The ends were cut back, 3 bases at V and 5 bases at J, with 19 bases in the middle. CDR3 coding DNA: TGCGCCAGCAGCCAGCTTCGGGGGGGCGCGAGGTATGGCTACACCTTC. Amino acid sequence: CASSQLRGGARYGYTF.

This rearrangement joins TRBV7-2 to TRBJ2-3; TRBD2 matches at 7 bases. After removal of 4 bases from V and 5 bases from J, the junction contained 6 bases not matched to a gene. The CDR3 is 14 amino acids. Germline CDR1 and CDR2: SGHTA and FQGNSA. The CDR3 reads CASSWAGVGDTQYF. The CDR3 DNA is TGTGCCAGCAGCTGGGCGGGAGTCGGAGATACGCAGTATTTT.

This clone has just one count. V usage is TRBV7-8 and J usage is TRBJ2-5, with D hard to call. CDR3 length equals 11 residues. The germline V gene encodes CDR1 SGHVS and CDR2 FQNEAQ. V shed 6 bases and J shed 4 bases, with 6 bases lying between them. This chain's CDR3 is CASSPGETQYF. The CDR3 coding sequence is TGTGCCAGCAGTCCGGGAGAGACCCAGTACTTC.

This rearrangement joins TRBV28 to TRBJ2-7, with 7 bases that match TRBD2. Germline V lookup: CDR1 MDHEN, CDR2 SYDVKM. V gave up 6 bases and J gave up 6 bases; unmatched junction bases: 11. The CDR3 consists of 14 residues. The CDR3 DNA follows: TGTGCCAGCAGGCCACGACCCGGGACTATCGAGCAGTACTTC. It codes for CASRPRPGTIEQYF.

This chain uses TRBV6-5 with TRBJ2-1; D remains ambiguous. In germline, CDR1 is MNHEY, CDR2 SVGAGI. This CDR3 is 12 amino acids long. V dropped 2 bases and J dropped 11 bases, with 10 bases sitting between them. For the CDR3, the DNA is TGTGCCAGCAGTTACACCCCCGCGAAGCAGTTCTTC. This encodes CASSYTPAKQFF.

The sample holds a few counts of this clone. Here the CDR3 reads CASSLGLAGGPSYNEQFF. In DNA, the CDR3 is TGTGCCAGCAGCTTGGGACTAGCGGGAGGGCCCTCCTACAATGAGCAGTTCTTC. The V and J genes are TRBV13 and TRBJ2-1; 16 bases fit TRBD2. The CDR3 length is 18 residues. CDR1 and CDR2 (germline): PRHDT, FYEKMQ (reference sequence). V gave up 3 bases and J gave up 0 bases; unmatched junction bases: 2.

V usage is TRBV18 and J usage is TRBJ2-7, with 8 nucleotides matching TRBD1. Germline V gene sequence: CDR1 KGHSH, CDR2 LQKENI. J lost 3 bases, V lost 0 bases, and 4 bases had no gene match. The CDR3 is 15 residues long. The CDR3 coding sequence is TGTGCCAGCTCACCACCCTGGACAGGGAACTACGAGCAGTACTTC. Translated, it gives CASSPPWTGNYEQYF.

The chain is built from TRBV7-9 and TRBJ1-4, with D maybe TRBD1 (6 bases). Trimming took off 1 base at V and 7 bases at J, with 10 bases between the two ends. Germline V gene data show CDR1 as SEHNR and CDR2 as FQNEAQ (reference sequence). The CDR3 sequence is 14 residues long. The CDR3 loop reads CASSLGGLREKLFF. The CDR3 DNA follows: TGTGCCAGCAGCTTAGGGGGGCTTCGTGAAAAACTGTTTTTT.

This clone was recorded a few times. J is TRBJ2-2 and V is TRBV9; 7 bases align to TRBD2. Germline V lookup: CDR1 SGDLS, CDR2 YYNGEE. V lost 2 bases, J lost 2 bases, and 12 bases stayed unmatched. The CDR3 spans 18 residues. CDR3 sequence reads: CASSVDGLDLLNTGELFF. In DNA form, the CDR3 reads TGTGCCAGCAGCGTGGATGGACTAGACCTTCTTAACACCGGGGAGCTGTTTTTT.

In its sample, this clone was seen once. V usage is TRBV30 and J usage is TRBJ1-1; unclear D gene. Germline CDR1 GTSNPN, CDR2 SVGIG (reference sequence). This CDR3 has 11 residues. Trimming cost V 1 base and J 7 bases, with 7 bases left between them. CDR3 coding DNA: TGTGCCTGGAGTGCTAATTATGAAGCTTTCTTT. Encoded protein: CAWSANYEAFF.

The CDR3 DNA is TGCGCCAGCAGCTTGGGACTAGCGGGGGATCAATTCTACGAGCAGTACTTC. Its protein is CASSLGLAGDQFYEQYF. The rearrangement links TRBV5-1 to TRBJ2-7; TRBD2 matches at 12 bases. Germline lookup yields CDR1 SGHRS and CDR2 YFSETQ. This CDR3 contains 17 residues. V shed 0 bases, J shed 3 bases, and the junction held 7 bases outside the gene matches.

The V gene is TRBV19, the J gene TRBJ2-1; 8 bases align to TRBD2. Germline CDR1 LNHDA, CDR2 SQIVND (reference sequence). Trimming took 0 bases from V and 2 from J; bases not matched to a gene: 6. This CDR3 is 17 amino acids long. This chain's CDR3 is CASSIDTGGGPYNEQFF. In nucleotides, the CDR3 is TGTGCCAGTAGTATAGATACGGGAGGGGGACCCTACAATGAGCAGTTCTTC.

The genes are TRBV29-1 and TRBJ2-4; TRBD2 is a possible D gene (5 bases). From germline, CDR1 is SQVTM and CDR2 ANQGSEA. The CDR3 is 13 amino acids. Trimming cost V 3 bases and J 6 bases, with 12 bases left between them. CDR3 residues: CSVDAGGGNIQYF. The DNA for the CDR3 is TGCAGCGTTGATGCAGGAGGAGGAAACATTCAGTACTTC.

The chain is built from TRBV29-1 and TRBJ2-2, with D maybe TRBD1 (7 bases). The V end was cut by 7 bases, the J end by 5 bases, with 17 bases between. Germline V gene data show CDR1 as SQVTM and CDR2 as ANQGSEA. The CDR3 length is 14 residues. DNA for the CDR3: TGCAGCGCAAGGGGGGCAGGGGGGACCGGGGAGCTGTTTTTT. As protein: CSARGAGGTGELFF.

The chain links TRBV6-5 to TRBJ2-2; TRBD1 aligns across 10 bases. Germline V gene lookup returns CDR1 MNHEY and CDR2 SVGAGI. There are 15 residues in the CDR3. V shed 6 bases, J shed 4 bases, and the junction held 5 bases outside the gene matches. The CDR3 here is CASSRQGARTGELFF. The DNA for the CDR3 is TGTGCCAGCAGCAGACAGGGGGCGCGCACCGGGGAGCTGTTTTTT.

This rearrangement joins TRBV7-9 to TRBJ2-5; 7 bases map to TRBD1. The J call is in doubt because the DNA end fits TRBJ2-7 better. Germline V gene lookup returns CDR1 SEHNR and CDR2 FQNEAQ (reference sequence). The length of the CDR3 is 16 residues. The CDR3 nucleotides read TGTGCCAGCAGCTCCACCTTGGGGGACAGCCCCTACGAGCAGTACTTC. As protein: CASSSTLGDSPYEQYF.

The chain has TRBV10-1 and TRBJ2-7; 7 bases align to TRBD1. J was trimmed by 0 bases and V by 1 base; bases with no gene match: 6. Germline lookup yields CDR1 WNHNN and CDR2 SYGVQD (reference sequence). The CDR3 has 16 amino acids. CDR3 coding DNA: TGCGCCAGCAGTGAGTTGGGACAGCCGAACTCCTACGAGCAGTACTTC. Its protein product is CASSELGQPNSYEQYF.

The V gene is TRBV12-5, the J gene TRBJ1-2, with D maybe TRBD1 (6 bases). The CDR3 length is 14 residues. Per germline, CDR1 LGHNT and CDR2 FRNRAP. V dropped 1 base and J dropped 8 bases, with 14 bases sitting between them. The CDR3 loop is CASGLGRGGSGYTF. CDR3 in DNA: TGTGCTAGTGGTTTGGGCAGGGGTGGGAGCGGCTACACCTTC.

CDR3 protein: CASSRQGGAYEQYF. The CDR3 bases are TGCGCCAGCAGCCGGCAGGGGGGTGCCTACGAGCAGTACTTC. This rearrangement joins TRBV5-1 to TRBJ2-7; weak D call: TRBD1 (7 bases). The CDR3 is 14 residues long. Germline CDR1 and CDR2: SGHRS and YFSETQ. Trimming cost V 4 bases and J 2 bases, with 13 bases left between them.

The rearrangement uses TRBV5-1 and TRBJ1-1; unclear D gene. Trimming removed 6 bases at V and 1 base at J, with 10 bases between. This CDR3 is 13 amino acids long. CDR1 is SGHRS, CDR2 YFSETQ, per germline. CDR3: CASTPDWNTEAFF. The CDR3 coding sequence is TGCGCCAGCACACCTGACTGGAACACTGAAGCTTTCTTT.

This rearrangement joins TRBV7-9 to TRBJ2-6, with a weak D call TRBD1 (7 bases). CDR1 SEHNR and CDR2 FQNEAQ come from the germline V gene (reference sequence). The CDR3 has 16 residues. V lost 4 bases and J lost 4, with 14 bases in between. The CDR3 bases are TGTGCCAGCAGCTCTAAGGGGGCGGGAGGGGCCAACGTCCTGACTTTC. As protein: CASSSKGAGGANVLTF.